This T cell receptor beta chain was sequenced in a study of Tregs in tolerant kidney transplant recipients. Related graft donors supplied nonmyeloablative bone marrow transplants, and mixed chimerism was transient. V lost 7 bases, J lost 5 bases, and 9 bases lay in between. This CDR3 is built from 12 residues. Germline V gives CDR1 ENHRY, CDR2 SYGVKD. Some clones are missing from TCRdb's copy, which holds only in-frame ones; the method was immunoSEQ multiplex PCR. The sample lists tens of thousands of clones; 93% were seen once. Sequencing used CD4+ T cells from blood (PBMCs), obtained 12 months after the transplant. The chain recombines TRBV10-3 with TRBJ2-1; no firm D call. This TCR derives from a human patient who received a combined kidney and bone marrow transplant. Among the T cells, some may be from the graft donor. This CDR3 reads CAIKLSDNEQFF. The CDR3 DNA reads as TGTGCCATCAAACTATCCGACAATGAGCAGTTCTTC.